This passage covers 25 T cell receptor beta chains from one sample sequenced in a study of cytomegalovirus exposure and HLA in healthy donors. Primers for the PCR totalled 60 Vbeta and 13 Jbeta. The method was immunoSEQ multiplex PCR; TCRdb's version includes in-frame clones alone and lacks a portion of them. Of roughly 120,000 clones in the sample, approximately 78% were seen once. Sequences were obtained from PBMCs. These receptors were taken from a woman aged 40 to 50 in good health and CMV-seropositive.

This clone was observed a few times. This chain links TRBV19 with TRBJ2-7; 7 positions agree with TRBD1. Germline loops: CDR1 LNHDA, CDR2 SQIVND (reference sequence). CDR3 length: 12 amino acids. The J segment lost 5 bases and the V segment lost 6 bases, leaving 4 bases of the junction unmatched. The CDR3 region is CASRTGIDEQYF. As DNA, the CDR3 is TGTGCCAGTAGGACAGGGATCGACGAGCAGTACTTC.

The V gene is TRBV9, the J gene TRBJ2-7; tentatively, D is TRBD2 (5 bases). The CDR3 totals 15 residues. Deletions cut 0 bases from V and 1 base from J, with 11 bases between. CDR1 is SGDLS and CDR2 is YYNGEE in the germline V gene. The CDR3 protein is CASSVAAASSYEQYF. Written as DNA, the CDR3 is TGTGCCAGCAGCGTAGCAGCGGCCAGTTCCTACGAGCAGTACTTC.

The V call is TRBV9, the J call TRBJ2-1; TRBD1 matches 9 bases. The length of the CDR3 is 13 residues. The V segment lost 4 bases and the J segment 7 bases; nucleotides outside the gene matches: 3. Germline V gene lookup returns CDR1 SGDLS and CDR2 YYNGEE. The CDR3 nucleotides read TGTGCCAGCAGCCCCGGGACAGGGAATGAGCAGTTCTTC. It yields the protein CASSPGTGNEQFF.

J is TRBJ1-1 and V is TRBV7-9; D is possibly TRBD1 (5 bases). Trimming removed 7 bases from V and 3 bases from J, with 12 bases in between. Per the germline V gene, CDR1 is SEHNR and CDR2 is FQNEAQ (reference sequence). CDR3 size: 13 residues. CDR3 coding DNA: TGTGCCAGCAACCCGTGGGGGGACACTGAAGCTTTCTTT. It translates to CASNPWGDTEAFF. Drawing the rest from reference TRBV7-9 and TRBJ1-1, the complete variable domain is DTGVSQNPRHKITKRGQNVTFRCDPISEHNRLYWYRQTLGQGPEFLTYFQNEAQLEKSRLLSDRFSAERPKGSFSTLEIQRTEQGDSAMYLCASNPWGDTEAFFGQGTRLTVV.

This chain joins TRBV7-9 and TRBJ2-1; 8 nucleotides align to TRBD2. This CDR3 has 15 amino acids. J lost 9 bases, V lost 1 base, and 8 bases had no gene match. Germline-derived CDR1 and CDR2 are SEHNR and FQNEAQ (reference sequence). The CDR3 is CASSLEGRGGSEQFF. In DNA form, the CDR3 reads TGTGCCAGCAGCTTAGAGGGCCGGGGGGGAAGTGAGCAGTTCTTC.

The chain links TRBV7-2 to TRBJ2-7, with 8 bases that match TRBD1. The CDR3 loop spans 16 amino acids. V was pared by 0 bases and J by 0 bases, with 4 bases of the junction left unmatched. Germline lookup yields CDR1 SGHTA and CDR2 FQGNSA. CDR3 sequence reads: CASSLASGTGSYEQYF. CDR3 coding DNA: TGTGCCAGCAGCTTAGCGTCCGGGACAGGCTCCTACGAGCAGTACTTC.

The rearrangement joins TRBV6-1 to TRBJ2-3; maybe TRBD1 (6 bases). Germline CDR1 is MNHNS and CDR2 is SASEGT. The CDR3 sequence is 15 residues long. The V gene lost 3 bases and the J gene lost 3 bases, with 13 bases spanning the gap. The CDR3 loop is CASSDRGFGTDTQYF. The DNA for the CDR3 is TGTGCCAGCAGTGACAGGGGATTCGGAACAGATACGCAGTATTTT.

CDR3 amino acids: CASSSWTGSSYEQYF. In nucleotides, the CDR3 is TGCGCCAGCAGCTCGTGGACAGGCAGCTCCTACGAGCAGTACTTC. The chain couples TRBV5-1 to TRBJ2-7, with 7 bases lining up with TRBD1. The CDR3 consists of 15 residues. Trimming removed 3 bases from V and 0 bases from J; junction bases left unmatched: 6. The germline V gene encodes CDR1 SGHRS and CDR2 YFSETQ.

The rearrangement joins TRBV11-2 to TRBJ2-7; 12 nucleotides agree with TRBD2. The germline V gene has CDR1 SGHAT and CDR2 FQNNGV. The V and J ends lost 1 base and 7 bases, in that order; junction bases with no gene match: 11. The CDR3 spans 17 residues. The DNA of the CDR3 is TGTGCCAGCAGCTTAGGGATCCGACTAGCGGGGGATTTGGAGCAGTACTTC. It codes for CASSLGIRLAGDLEQYF.

V and J are TRBV1 and TRBJ2-5; the D segment call TRBD2 is taken from the table without a DNA check. TRBV1 is noted as a pseudogene. The CDR3 contains 15 residues. This CDR3 reads CTSSQTSGGARLQYF. The CDR3 DNA sequence: TGCACCAGCAGCCAGACTAGCGGGGGGGCGCGTCTCCAGTACTTC.

This chain joins TRBV7-2 and TRBJ2-2, with D possibly TRBD2 on 6 matching bases. Germline CDR1 reads SGHTA; CDR2 reads FQGNSA. Trimming left V 4 bases short and J 0 bases short, with 15 bases between. The CDR3 runs to 17 residues. The CDR3 sequence is CASSWRRRETNTGELFF. CDR3 sequence (DNA): TGTGCCAGCAGCTGGCGAAGGAGGGAAACGAACACCGGGGAGCTGTTTTTT.

The V and J genes are TRBV18 and TRBJ1-2, with unresolved D. The germline V gene has CDR1 KGHSH and CDR2 LQKENI. There are 14 residues in the CDR3. V gave up 5 bases and J gave up 5 bases, with 15 bases separating them. CDR3 amino acids: CASSDQSAGYGYTF. The CDR3 nucleotides are TGTGCCAGCTCAGATCAGTCGGCGGGGTATGGCTACACCTTC.

The genes are TRBV18 and TRBJ1-5; 8 bases align to TRBD1. CDR3 length equals 15 residues. Trimming removed 4 bases from V and 1 base from J; junction bases left unmatched: 3. From germline, CDR1 is KGHSH and CDR2 LQKENI. CDR3 nucleotides: TGTGCCAGCTCACACAGGGGGATGAGCAATCAGCCCCAGCATTTT. It specifies CASSHRGMSNQPQHF.

The rearrangement links TRBV7-3 to TRBJ1-2, with 9 bases identical to TRBD1. This CDR3 is 13 amino acids long. From germline, CDR1 is SGHTA and CDR2 FQGTGA. Losses at the gene ends were 3 bases for V and 10 bases for J; bases not matched to a gene: 6. The CDR3 DNA is TGTGCCAGCAGCTTCGACAGGGGGTCTGTCTACACCTTC. This gives the protein CASSFDRGSVYTF.

This clone has a count of ten or more. The rearrangement joins TRBV6-1 to TRBJ2-7; D remains unclear. CDR3 length: 13 residues. With 1 base removed from V and 2 bases from J, the gap between germline ends came to 6 bases. Germline CDR1 reads MNHNS; CDR2 reads SASEGT. The CDR3 DNA reads TGTGCCAGCAGTGAAGGCGTTCCCTACGAGCAGTACTTC. Protein product: CASSEGVPYEQYF.

The V gene is TRBV27, the J gene TRBJ1-5; TRBD1 aligns across 7 bases. With V trimmed by 5 bases and J by 1 base, 5 bases remained unmatched. CDR3 length equals 15 residues. The germline V gene encodes CDR1 MNHEY and CDR2 SMNVEV (reference sequence). CDR3 coding DNA: TGTGCCAGCAGTCCCTCGACAGGGAGCAATCAGCCCCAGCATTTT. Encoded protein: CASSPSTGSNQPQHF.

This clone was detected once. The chain links TRBV6-5 to TRBJ1-6, with TRBD1 matching 10 bases. This CDR3 contains 14 residues. V shed 7 bases, J shed 8 bases, and the junction held 5 bases outside the gene matches. Germline V lookup: CDR1 MNHEY, CDR2 SVGAGI. The CDR3 protein is CASTPGQGHSPLHF. The CDR3 DNA reads as TGTGCCAGCACGCCGGGACAGGGGCATTCACCCCTCCACTTT.

There are a few counts of this clone. The rearrangement links TRBV5-6 to TRBJ2-5; unclear D gene. The DNA matches TRBJ2-7 better at its end, which makes the J call doubtful. The CDR3 covers 14 residues. Germline lookup yields CDR1 SGHDT and CDR2 YYEEEE. CDR3 protein: CASRALGRSNEQYF. The CDR3 DNA follows: TGTGCCAGCAGGGCCCTGGGCAGGTCCAACGAGCAGTACTTC.

The V call is TRBV7-2, the J call TRBJ1-2; D call uncertain. The CDR3 runs 13 residues. With 1 base removed from V and 5 bases from J, the gap between germline ends came to 8 bases. Germline V gene sequence: CDR1 SGHTA, CDR2 FQGNSA. In nucleotides, the CDR3 is TGTGCCAGCAGCTTAGGGGCTTTTTATGGCTACACCTTC. It yields the protein CASSLGAFYGYTF.

This chain joins TRBV19 and TRBJ1-5; D is unclear. Trimming took off 5 bases at V and 3 bases at J, with 17 bases between the two ends. This CDR3 is built from 16 residues. Germline CDR1 LNHDA, CDR2 SQIVND (reference sequence). For the CDR3, the DNA is TGTGCCAGTAGTTCCCCCAGGAACGGGGACAATCAGCCCCAGCATTTT. Translating gives CASSSPRNGDNQPQHF.

The gene calls are TRBV25-1 and TRBJ2-1; TRBD2 aligns across 11 bases. Germline lookup yields CDR1 MGHDK and CDR2 SYGVNS. The CDR3 consists of 17 residues. V lost 5 bases and J lost 0; bases outside the gene matches: 6. The CDR3: CASSKIAGGSSYNEQFF. The CDR3 DNA reads as TGTGCCAGCAGTAAGATAGCGGGGGGGTCCTCCTACAATGAGCAGTTCTTC.

The chain couples TRBV4-3 to TRBJ1-6; D unclear. V lost 0 bases and J 4 bases, leaving 7 bases between the germline ends. The CDR3 spans 15 residues. Per the germline V gene, CDR1 is LGHNA and CDR2 is YSLEER. This CDR3 is CASSQERSYNSPLHF. The CDR3 bases are TGCGCCAGCAGCCAAGAGAGGTCTTATAATTCACCCCTCCACTTT.

The chain recombines TRBV10-2 with TRBJ1-1; TRBD1 matches at 9 bases. V shed 6 bases, J shed 4 bases, and the junction held 6 bases outside the gene matches. Germline lookup yields CDR1 WSHSY and CDR2 SAAADI. The CDR3 covers 14 residues. CDR3 region: CASSVQGASTEAFF. Written as DNA, the CDR3 is TGCGCCAGCAGCGTACAGGGGGCGAGCACTGAAGCTTTCTTT.

This chain uses TRBV7-2 with TRBJ1-1; D remains unclear. From germline, CDR1 is SGHTA and CDR2 FQGNSA. The ends were cut back, 2 bases at V and 1 base at J, with 14 bases in the middle. The CDR3 has 16 residues. The CDR3 region has the DNA TGTGCCAGCAGCTTATTTTTAGGCCAGGCGAACACTGAAGCTTTCTTT. Translated, it gives CASSLFLGQANTEAFF. Together with reference TRBV7-2 and TRBJ1-1, the CDR3 gives the full variable domain: GAGVSQSPSNKVTEKGKDVELRCDPISGHTALYWYRQSLGQGLEFLIYFQGNSAPDKSGLPSDRFSAERTGGSVSTLTIQRTQQEDSAVYLCASSLFLGQANTEAFFGQGTRLTVV.

The CDR3 sequence is CASSMGPRDQPQHF. In DNA, the CDR3 is TGTGCCAGTAGTATGGGGCCTAGGGATCAGCCCCAGCATTTT. The chain has TRBV19 and TRBJ1-5, with D maybe TRBD1 (5 bases). CDR1 and CDR2 from the germline V gene are LNHDA and SQIVND (reference sequence). This CDR3 spans 14 amino acids. V shed 3 bases and J shed 5 bases, with 11 bases lying between them.